This T cell receptor (beta chain) appears in the sequencing data of a study of tumor-infiltrating lymphocytes in localized non-small cell lung cancer. About the research overall: The cohort mixed smokers and never-smokers, several histologies, and some post-neoadjuvant-chemotherapy samples. The study, taken as a whole, reports: T-cell fraction did not differ between immunotypes IM1 and IM2. Technical variation could not be separated from intratumor heterogeneity here.

This clone has just a few counts. The target antigen is unknown. The table came from immunoSEQ multiplex PCR; TCRdb's copy has only in-frame clones and leaves some out. The sample contains approximately 6,200 clones, 76% of which appear only once. The V and J ends lost 6 bases and 2 bases respectively, with 4 bases between them. From germline, CDR1 is MDHEN and CDR2 SYDVKM. CDR3 length equals 11 residues. V and J are TRBV28 and TRBJ1-1; D is unclear. The TCR originated in a human donor with non-small cell lung cancer. Sample: uninvolved lung tissue not adjacent to the tumor. The CDR3 spells CASSVNTEAFF. CDR3 nucleotide sequence: TGTGCCAGCAGCGTAAACACTGAAGCTTTCTTT.